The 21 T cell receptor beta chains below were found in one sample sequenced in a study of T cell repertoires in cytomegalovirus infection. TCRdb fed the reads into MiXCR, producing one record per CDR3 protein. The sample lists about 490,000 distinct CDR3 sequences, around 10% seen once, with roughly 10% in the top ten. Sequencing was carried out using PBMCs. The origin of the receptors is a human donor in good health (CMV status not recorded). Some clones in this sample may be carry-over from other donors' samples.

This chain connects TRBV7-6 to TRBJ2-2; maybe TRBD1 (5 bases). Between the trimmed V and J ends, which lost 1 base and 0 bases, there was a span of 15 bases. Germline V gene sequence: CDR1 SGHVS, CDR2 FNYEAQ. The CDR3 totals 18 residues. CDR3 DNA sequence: TGTGCCAGCAGCTTAGAGGGGTTACCAATCGCGAACACCGGGGAGCTGTTTTTT. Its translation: CASSLEGLPIANTGELFF.

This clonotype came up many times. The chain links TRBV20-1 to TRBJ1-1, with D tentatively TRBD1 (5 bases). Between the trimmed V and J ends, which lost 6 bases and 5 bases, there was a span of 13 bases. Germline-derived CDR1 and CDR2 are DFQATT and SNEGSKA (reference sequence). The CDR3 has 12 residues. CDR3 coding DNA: TGCAGTGCGACCTACGAGGGGACTGAAGCTTTCTTT. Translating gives CSATYEGTEAFF.

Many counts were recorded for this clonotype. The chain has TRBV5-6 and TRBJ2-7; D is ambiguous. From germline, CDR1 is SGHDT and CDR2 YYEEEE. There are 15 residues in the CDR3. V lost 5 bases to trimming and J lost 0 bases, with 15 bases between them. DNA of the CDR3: TGTGCCAGCAGTCCGGGTTATTCGGGCTCCTACGAGCAGTACTTC. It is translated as CASSPGYSGSYEQYF.

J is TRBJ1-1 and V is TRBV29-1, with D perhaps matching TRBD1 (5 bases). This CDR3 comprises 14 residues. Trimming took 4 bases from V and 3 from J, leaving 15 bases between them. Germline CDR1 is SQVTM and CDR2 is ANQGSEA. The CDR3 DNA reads TGCAGCGTTGCCCCAGGGTACGGGGACACTGAAGCTTTCTTT. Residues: CSVAPGYGDTEAFF.

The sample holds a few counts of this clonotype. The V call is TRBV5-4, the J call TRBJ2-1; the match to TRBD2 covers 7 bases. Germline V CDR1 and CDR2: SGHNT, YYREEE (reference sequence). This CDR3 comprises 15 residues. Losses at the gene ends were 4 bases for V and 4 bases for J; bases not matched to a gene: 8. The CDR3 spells CASSSRTRVYNEQFF. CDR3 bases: TGTGCCAGCAGCAGCCGGACTAGGGTGTACAATGAGCAGTTCTTC.

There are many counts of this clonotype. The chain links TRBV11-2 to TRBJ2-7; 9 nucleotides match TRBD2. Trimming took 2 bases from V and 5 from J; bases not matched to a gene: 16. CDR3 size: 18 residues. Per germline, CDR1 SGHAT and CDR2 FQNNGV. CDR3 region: CASSLRAPGGGVSHEQYF. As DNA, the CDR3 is TGTGCCAGCAGCTTAAGGGCCCCCGGCGGGGGGGTATCCCACGAGCAGTACTTC.

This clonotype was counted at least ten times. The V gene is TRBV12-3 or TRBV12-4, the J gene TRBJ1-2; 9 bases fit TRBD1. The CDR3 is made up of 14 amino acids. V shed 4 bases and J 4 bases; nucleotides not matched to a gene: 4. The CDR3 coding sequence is TGTGCCAGCAGTTACACAGGGGGCGGCTATGGCTACACCTTC. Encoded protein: CASSYTGGGYGYTF.

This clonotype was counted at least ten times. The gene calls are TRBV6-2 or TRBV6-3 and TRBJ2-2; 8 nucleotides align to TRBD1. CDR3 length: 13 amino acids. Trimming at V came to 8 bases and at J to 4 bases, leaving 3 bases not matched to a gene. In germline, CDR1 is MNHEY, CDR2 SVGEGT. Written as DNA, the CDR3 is TGTGCCAGCGACAGGGGTTCCACCGGGGAGCTGTTTTTT. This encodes CASDRGSTGELFF.

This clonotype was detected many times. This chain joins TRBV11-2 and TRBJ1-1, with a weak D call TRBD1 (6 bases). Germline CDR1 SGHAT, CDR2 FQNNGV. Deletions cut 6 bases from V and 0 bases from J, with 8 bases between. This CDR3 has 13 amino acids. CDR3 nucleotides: TGTGCCAGCAGTGGGGGCATGAACACTGAAGCTTTCTTT. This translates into CASSGGMNTEAFF.

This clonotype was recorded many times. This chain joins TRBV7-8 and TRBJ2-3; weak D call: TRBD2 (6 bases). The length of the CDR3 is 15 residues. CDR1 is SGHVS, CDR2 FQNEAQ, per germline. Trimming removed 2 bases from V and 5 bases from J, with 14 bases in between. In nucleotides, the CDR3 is TGTGCCAGCAGCTTATTGGGTGGGCGGGGAGATACGCAGTATTTT. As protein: CASSLLGGRGDTQYF.

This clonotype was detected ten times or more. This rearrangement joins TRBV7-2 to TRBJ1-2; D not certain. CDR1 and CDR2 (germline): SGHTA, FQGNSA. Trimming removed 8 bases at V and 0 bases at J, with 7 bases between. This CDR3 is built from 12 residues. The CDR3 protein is CASLRANYGYTF. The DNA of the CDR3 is TGTGCCAGCCTCCGGGCTAACTATGGCTACACCTTC.

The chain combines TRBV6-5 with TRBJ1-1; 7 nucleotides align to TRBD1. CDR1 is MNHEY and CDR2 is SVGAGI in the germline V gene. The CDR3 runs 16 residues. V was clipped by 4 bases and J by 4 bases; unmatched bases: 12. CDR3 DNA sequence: TGTGCCAGCAGTTTCGGACAGGCCCTGGATGGCACTGAAGCTTTCTTT. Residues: CASSFGQALDGTEAFF.

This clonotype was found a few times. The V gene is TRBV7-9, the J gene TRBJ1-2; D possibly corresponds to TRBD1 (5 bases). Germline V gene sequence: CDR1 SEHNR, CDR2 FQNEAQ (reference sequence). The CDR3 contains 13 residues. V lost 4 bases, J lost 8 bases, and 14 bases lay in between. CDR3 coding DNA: TGTGCCAGCAGCTATCTGGGGGGGAACGGCTACACCTTC. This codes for CASSYLGGNGYTF.

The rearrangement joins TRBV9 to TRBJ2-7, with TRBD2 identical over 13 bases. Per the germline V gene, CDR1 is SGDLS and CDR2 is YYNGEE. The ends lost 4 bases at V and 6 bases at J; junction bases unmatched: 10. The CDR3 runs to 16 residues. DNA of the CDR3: TGTGCCAGCAGCCCAAGGACTAGCGGGAGTTCCCCCGAGCAGTACTTC. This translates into CASSPRTSGSSPEQYF.

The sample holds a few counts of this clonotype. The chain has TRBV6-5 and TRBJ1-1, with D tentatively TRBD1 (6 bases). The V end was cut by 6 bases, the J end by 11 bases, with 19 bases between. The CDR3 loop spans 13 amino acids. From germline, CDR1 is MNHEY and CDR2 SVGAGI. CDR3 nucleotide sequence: TGTGCCAGCAGGCGGGGGGGGCGCCCGACCGCTTTCTTT. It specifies CASRRGGRPTAFF.

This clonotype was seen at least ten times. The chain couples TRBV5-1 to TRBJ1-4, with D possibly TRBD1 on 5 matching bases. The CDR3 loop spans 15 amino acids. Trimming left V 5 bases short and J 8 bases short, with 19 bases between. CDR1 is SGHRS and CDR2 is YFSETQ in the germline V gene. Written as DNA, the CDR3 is TGCGCCAGCAGGGAGATGGGACGTGGGGACGAAAAACTGTTTTTT. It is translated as CASREMGRGDEKLFF.

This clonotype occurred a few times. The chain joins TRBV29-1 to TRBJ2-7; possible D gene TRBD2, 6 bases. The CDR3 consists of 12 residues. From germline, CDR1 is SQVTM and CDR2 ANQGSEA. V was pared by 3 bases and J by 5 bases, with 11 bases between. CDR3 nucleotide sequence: TGCAGCGTTGACGGGAGATATAACGAGCAGTACTTC. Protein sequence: CSVDGRYNEQYF.

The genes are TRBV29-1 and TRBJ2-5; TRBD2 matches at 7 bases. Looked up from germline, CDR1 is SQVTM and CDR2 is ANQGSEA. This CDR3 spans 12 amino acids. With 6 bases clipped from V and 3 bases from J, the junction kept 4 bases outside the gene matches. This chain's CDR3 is CSVVGGEETQYF. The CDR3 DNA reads TGCAGCGTGGTGGGAGGGGAAGAGACCCAGTACTTC.

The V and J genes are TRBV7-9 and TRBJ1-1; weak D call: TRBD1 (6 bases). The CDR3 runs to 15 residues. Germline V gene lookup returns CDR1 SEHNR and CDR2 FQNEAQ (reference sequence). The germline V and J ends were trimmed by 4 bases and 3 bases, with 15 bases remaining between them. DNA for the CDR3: TGTGCCAGCAGCTCAAACAGGGTTACCCACACTGAAGCTTTCTTT. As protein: CASSSNRVTHTEAFF.

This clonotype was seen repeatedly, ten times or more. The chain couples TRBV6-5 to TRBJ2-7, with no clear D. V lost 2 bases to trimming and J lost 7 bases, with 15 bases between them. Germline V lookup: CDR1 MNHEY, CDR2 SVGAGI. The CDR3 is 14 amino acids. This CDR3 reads CASSYGERHEEQYF. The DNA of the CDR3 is TGTGCCAGCAGTTACGGGGAAAGGCACGAGGAGCAGTACTTC.

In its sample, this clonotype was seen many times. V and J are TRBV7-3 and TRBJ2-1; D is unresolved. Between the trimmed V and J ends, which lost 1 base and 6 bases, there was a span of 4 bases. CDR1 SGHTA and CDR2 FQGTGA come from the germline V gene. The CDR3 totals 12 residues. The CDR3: CASSLRVNEQFF. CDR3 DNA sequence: TGTGCCAGCAGCTTAAGGGTCAATGAGCAGTTCTTC.